This T cell receptor (beta chain) was found in a study of Ad26.COV2.S vaccination and SARS-CoV-2 variants. On the study more broadly: The Ad26.COV2.S arm of the COV1001 trial was where the donor was placed. Once or twice, 56 days apart, Ad26.COV2.S was delivered intramuscularly.

This clone was seen just once. This CDR3 region has 15 residues. CDR1 and CDR2 (germline): SGHNT, YENEEA. Trimming took 4 bases from V and 0 from J; bases not matched to a gene: 4. Noted treatment: roughly 19 received Ad26.COV2.S at low or high dose, single or two shots; 5 received placebo; per-sample allocation not given. The samples date from day 63 after the first vaccine or placebo injection. Boston provided a donor who was an adult aged 18-55 years. Spike of the Wuhan-strain SARS-CoV-2 was expressed by an Ad26 vector, which formed the vaccine. TCRdb keeps only in-frame clones here, not all; method: immunoSEQ multiplex PCR. Of roughly 450,000 clones in the sample, 90% are singletons; the top ten hold 12%.

This rearrangement joins TRBV11-3 to TRBJ2-3, with TRBD2 identical over 7 bases. The sequencing here drew on peripheral blood, taken in a trial of Ad26.COV2.S vaccine versus placebo. The source of this sequence is a person aged 18 to 65 who received the Ad26.COV2.S COVID-19 vaccine or a placebo. Written as DNA, the CDR3 is TGTGCCAGCAGCTGGACGGGGGGTAGCACAGATACGCAGTATTTT. Protein product: CASSWTGGSTDTQYF.